This T cell receptor (beta chain) was captured by sequencing in a study of blood T cell repertoires in COVID-19. Study details: Sites in the United States, Italy and Spain provided acute and convalescent COVID-19 samples. T cells, B-cell-depleted T cells, or PBMCs provided the cDNA or gDNA that served as material.

The germline gives CDR1 SGHTA, CDR2 FQGNSA. The length of the CDR3 is 16 residues. Trimming took 5 bases from V and 3 from J; bases not matched to a gene: 5. In the authors' methods: From reference gene primer amplification, estimates of nucleated cell counts were derived. Assay used: immunoSEQ multiplex PCR; TCRdb lists only in-frame clones, some missing. V, J and clone size are those of that table, while D and trimming were read from the DNA. The sample records about 220,000 clones, approximately 82% being singletons. The receptor's source is a woman aged 80 or older with acute or convalescent COVID-19. Material: peripheral blood. This rearrangement joins TRBV7-2 to TRBJ2-3, with 13 bases identical to TRBD2. The CDR3 loop is CASSRGTSGVTDTQYF. The CDR3 nucleotides are TGTGCCAGCAGCCGGGGGACTAGCGGGGTAACAGATACGCAGTATTTT.